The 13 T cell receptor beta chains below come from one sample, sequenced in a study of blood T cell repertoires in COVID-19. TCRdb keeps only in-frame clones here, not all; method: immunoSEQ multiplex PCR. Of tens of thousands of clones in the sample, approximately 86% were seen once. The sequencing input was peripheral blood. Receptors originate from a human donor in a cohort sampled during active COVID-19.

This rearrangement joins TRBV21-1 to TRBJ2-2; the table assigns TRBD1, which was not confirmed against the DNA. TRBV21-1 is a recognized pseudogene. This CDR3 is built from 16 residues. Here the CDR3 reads CASSKSRQTNTGELFF. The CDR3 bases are TGTGCCAGCAGCAAATCCCGACAGACCAACACCGGGGAGCTGTTTTTT.

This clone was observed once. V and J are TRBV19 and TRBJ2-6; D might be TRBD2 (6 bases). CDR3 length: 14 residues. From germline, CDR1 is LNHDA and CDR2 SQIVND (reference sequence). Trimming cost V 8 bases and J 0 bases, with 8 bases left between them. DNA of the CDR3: TGTGCCAGTGGGACTGTCTCTGGGGCCAACGTCCTGACTTTC. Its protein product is CASGTVSGANVLTF. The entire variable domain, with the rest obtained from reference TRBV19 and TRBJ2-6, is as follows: DGGITQSPKYLFRKEGQNVTLSCEQNLNHDAMYWYRQDPGQGLRLIYYSQIVNDFQKGDIAEGYSVSREKKESFPLTVTSAQKNPTAFYLCASGTVSGANVLTFGAGSRLTVL.

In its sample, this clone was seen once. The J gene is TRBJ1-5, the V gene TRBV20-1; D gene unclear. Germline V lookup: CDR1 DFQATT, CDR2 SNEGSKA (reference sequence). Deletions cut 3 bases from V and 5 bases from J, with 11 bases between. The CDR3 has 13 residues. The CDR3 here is CSASLSTDQPQHF. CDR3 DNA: TGCAGTGCTAGTTTGTCTACCGATCAGCCCCAGCATTTT.

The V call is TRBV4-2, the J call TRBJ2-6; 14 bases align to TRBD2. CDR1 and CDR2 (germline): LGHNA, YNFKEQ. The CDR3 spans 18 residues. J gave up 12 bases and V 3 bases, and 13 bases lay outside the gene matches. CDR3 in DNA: TGTGCCAGCAGCCATTCCCCGGGACTAGCGGGAGTGGTAACCGTCCTGACTTTC. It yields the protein CASSHSPGLAGVVTVLTF.

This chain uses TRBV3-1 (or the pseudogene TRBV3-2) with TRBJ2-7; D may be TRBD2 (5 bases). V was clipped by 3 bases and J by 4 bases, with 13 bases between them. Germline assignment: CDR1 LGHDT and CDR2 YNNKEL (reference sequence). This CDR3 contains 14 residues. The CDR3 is CASSHPGSEYEQYF. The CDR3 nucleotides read TGTGCCAGCAGCCATCCGGGATCCGAGTACGAGCAGTACTTC.

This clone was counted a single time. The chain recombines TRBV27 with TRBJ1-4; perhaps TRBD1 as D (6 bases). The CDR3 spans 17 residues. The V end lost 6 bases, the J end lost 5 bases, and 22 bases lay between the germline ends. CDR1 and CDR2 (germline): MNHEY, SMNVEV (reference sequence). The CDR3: CASRFLSSDRANEKLFF. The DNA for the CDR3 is TGTGCCAGCAGATTCCTATCTTCGGACAGAGCAAATGAAAAACTGTTTTTT. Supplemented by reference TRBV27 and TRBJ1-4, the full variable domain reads EAQVTQNPRYLITVTGKKLTVTCSQNMNHEYMSWYRQDPGLGLRQIYYSMNVEVTDKGDVPEGYKVSRKEKRNFPLILESPSPNQTSLYFCASRFLSSDRANEKLFFGSGTQLSVL.

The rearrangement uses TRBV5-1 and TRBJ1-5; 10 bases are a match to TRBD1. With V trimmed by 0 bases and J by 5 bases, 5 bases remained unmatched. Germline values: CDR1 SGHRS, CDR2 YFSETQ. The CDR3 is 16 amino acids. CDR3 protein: CASSLAPDRGDQPQHF. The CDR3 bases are TGCGCCAGCAGCTTGGCCCCGGACAGGGGGGATCAGCCCCAGCATTTT.

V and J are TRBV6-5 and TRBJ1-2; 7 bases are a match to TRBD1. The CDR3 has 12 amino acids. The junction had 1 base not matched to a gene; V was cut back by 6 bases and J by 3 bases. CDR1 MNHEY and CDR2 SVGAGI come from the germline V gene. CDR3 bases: TGTGCCAGCAGGGGGACAGACTATGGCTACACCTTC. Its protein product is CASRGTDYGYTF.

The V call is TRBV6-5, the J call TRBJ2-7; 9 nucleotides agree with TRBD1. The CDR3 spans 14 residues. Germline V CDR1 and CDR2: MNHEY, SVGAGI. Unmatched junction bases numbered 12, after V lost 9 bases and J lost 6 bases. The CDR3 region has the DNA TGTGCCAGTATAGAGGGACAGGGACCGCGCGAGCAGTACTTC. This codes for CASIEGQGPREQYF.

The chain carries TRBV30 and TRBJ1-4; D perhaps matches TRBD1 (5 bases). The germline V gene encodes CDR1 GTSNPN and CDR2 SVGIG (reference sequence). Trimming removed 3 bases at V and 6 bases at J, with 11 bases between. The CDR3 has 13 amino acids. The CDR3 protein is CAWSDGTHEKLFF. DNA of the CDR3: TGTGCCTGGAGCGATGGGACTCATGAAAAACTGTTTTTT.

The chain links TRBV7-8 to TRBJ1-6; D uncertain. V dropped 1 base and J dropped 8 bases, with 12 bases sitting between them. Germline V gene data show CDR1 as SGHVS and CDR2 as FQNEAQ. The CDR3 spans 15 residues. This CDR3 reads CASSLVRGWDSPLHF. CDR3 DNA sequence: TGTGCCAGCAGCTTAGTTCGGGGTTGGGATTCACCCCTCCACTTT.

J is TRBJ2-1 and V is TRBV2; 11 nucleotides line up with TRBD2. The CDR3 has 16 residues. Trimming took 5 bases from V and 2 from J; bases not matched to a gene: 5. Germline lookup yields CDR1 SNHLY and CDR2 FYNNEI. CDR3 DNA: TGTGCCAGCAGTCCCCTAGCGGGGGGCGCCTACAATGAGCAGTTCTTC. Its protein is CASSPLAGGAYNEQFF.

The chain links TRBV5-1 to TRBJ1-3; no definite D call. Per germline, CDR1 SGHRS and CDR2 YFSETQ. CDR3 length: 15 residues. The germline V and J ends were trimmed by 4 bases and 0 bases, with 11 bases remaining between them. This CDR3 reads CASSPGSGSGNTIYF. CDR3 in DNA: TGCGCCAGCAGCCCCGGCAGCGGCTCTGGAAACACCATATATTTT. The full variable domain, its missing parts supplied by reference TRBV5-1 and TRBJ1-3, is KAGVTQTPRYLIKTRGQQVTLSCSPISGHRSVSWYQQTPGQGLQFLFEYFSETQRNKGNFPGRFSGRQFSNSRSEMNVSTLELGDSALYLCASSPGSGSGNTIYFGEGSWLTVV.